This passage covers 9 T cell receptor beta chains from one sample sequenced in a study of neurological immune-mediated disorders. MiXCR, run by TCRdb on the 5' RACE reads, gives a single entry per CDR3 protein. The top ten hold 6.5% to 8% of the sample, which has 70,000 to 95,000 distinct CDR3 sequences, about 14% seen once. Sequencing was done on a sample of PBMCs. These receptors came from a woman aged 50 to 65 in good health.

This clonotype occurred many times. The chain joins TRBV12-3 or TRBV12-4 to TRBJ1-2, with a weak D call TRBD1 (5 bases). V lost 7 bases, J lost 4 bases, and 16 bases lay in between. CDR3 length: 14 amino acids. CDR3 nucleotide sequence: TGTGCCAGCACCCTTGAGGGGATTAGCTATGGCTACACCTTC. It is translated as CASTLEGISYGYTF.

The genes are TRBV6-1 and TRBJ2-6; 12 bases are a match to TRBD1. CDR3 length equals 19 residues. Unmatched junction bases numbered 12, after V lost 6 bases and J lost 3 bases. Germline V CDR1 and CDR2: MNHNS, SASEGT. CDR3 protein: CASRAGARDRGLGANVLTF. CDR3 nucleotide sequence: TGTGCCAGCAGGGCGGGGGCACGGGACAGGGGGCTTGGGGCCAACGTCCTGACTTTC.

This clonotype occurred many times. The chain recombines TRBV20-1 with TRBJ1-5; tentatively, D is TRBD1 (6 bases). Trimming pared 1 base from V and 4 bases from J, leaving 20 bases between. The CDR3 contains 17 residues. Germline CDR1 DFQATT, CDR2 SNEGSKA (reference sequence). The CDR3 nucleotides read TGCAGTGCTAGAGTCTCCAACCTTGGACAGAAAAATCAGCCCCAGCATTTT. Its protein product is CSARVSNLGQKNQPQHF.

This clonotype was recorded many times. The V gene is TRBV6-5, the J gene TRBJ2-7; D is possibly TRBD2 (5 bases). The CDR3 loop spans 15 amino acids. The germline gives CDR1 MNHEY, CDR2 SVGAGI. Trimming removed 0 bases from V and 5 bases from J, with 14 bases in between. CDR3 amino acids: CASSYSWTPIDEQYF. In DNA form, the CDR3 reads TGTGCCAGCAGTTACTCGTGGACTCCAATCGACGAGCAGTACTTC.

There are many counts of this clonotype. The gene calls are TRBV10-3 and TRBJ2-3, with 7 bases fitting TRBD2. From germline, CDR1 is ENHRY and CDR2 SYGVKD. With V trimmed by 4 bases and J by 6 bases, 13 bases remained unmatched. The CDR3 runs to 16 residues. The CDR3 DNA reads TGTGCCATCAGTGCGTCCACCCAGGGAGGGCAGGATACGCAGTATTTT. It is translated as CAISASTQGGQDTQYF.

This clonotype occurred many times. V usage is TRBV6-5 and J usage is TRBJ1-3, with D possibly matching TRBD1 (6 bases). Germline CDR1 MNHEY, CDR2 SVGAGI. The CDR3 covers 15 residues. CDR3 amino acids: CATLSWGAAGNTIYF. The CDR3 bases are TGTGCGACCCTGTCATGGGGGGCCGCAGGAAACACCATATATTTT.

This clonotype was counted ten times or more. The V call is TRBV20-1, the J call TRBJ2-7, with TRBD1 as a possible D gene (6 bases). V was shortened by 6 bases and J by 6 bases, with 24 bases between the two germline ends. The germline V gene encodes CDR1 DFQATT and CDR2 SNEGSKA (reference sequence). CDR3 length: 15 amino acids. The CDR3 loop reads CSAPGVEQGGPEQYF. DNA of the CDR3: TGCAGTGCCCCAGGTGTAGAACAGGGTGGCCCCGAGCAGTACTTC.

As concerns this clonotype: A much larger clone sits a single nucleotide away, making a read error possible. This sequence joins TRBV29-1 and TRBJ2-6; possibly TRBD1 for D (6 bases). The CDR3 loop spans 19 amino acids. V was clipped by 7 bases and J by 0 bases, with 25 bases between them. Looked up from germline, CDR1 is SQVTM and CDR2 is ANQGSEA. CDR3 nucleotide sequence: TGCAGCGCTCTGCGGTTTGGGGGCGATGGTTTCTCTGGGGCCAACGTCCTGACTTTC. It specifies CSALRFGGDGFSGANVLTF.

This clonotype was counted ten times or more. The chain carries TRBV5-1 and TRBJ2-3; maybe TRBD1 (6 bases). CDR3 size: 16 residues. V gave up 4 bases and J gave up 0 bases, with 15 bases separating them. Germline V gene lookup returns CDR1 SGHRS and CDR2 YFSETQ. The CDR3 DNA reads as TGCGCCAGCAGCGCCGGGACACAGTCTAGCACAGATACGCAGTATTTT. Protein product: CASSAGTQSSTDTQYF. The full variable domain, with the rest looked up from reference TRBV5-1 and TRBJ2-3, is KAGVTQTPRYLIKTRGQQVTLSCSPISGHRSVSWYQQTPGQGLQFLFEYFSETQRNKGNFPGRFSGRQFSNSRSEMNVSTLELGDSALYLCASSAGTQSSTDTQYFGPGTRLTVL.